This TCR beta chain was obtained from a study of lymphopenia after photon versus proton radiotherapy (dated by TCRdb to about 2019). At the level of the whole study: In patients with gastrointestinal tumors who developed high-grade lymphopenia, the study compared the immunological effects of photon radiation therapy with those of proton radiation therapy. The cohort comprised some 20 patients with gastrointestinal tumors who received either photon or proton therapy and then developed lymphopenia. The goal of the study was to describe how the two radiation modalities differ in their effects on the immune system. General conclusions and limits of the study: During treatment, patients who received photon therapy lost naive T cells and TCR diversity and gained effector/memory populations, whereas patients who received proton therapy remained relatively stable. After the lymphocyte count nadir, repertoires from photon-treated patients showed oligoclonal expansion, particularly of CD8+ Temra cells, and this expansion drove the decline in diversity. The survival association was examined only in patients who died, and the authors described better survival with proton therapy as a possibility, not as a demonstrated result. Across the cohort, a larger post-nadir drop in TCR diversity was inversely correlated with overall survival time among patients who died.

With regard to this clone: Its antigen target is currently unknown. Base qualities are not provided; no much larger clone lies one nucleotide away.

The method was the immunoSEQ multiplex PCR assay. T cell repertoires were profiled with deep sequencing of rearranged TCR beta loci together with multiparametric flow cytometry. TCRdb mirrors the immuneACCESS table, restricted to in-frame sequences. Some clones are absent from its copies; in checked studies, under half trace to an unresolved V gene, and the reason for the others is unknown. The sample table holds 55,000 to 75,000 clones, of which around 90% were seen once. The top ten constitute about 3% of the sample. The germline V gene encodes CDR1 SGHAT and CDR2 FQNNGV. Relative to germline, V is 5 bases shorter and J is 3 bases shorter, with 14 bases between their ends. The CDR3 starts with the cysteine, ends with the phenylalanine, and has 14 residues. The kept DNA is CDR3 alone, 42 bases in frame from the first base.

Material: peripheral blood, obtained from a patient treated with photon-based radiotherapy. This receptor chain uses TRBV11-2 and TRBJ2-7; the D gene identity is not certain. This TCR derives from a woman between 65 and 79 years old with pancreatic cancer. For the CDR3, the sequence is CASSVTNSGYEQYF. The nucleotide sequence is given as TGTGCCAGCAGCGTGACGAATTCTGGCTACGAGCAGTACTTC.